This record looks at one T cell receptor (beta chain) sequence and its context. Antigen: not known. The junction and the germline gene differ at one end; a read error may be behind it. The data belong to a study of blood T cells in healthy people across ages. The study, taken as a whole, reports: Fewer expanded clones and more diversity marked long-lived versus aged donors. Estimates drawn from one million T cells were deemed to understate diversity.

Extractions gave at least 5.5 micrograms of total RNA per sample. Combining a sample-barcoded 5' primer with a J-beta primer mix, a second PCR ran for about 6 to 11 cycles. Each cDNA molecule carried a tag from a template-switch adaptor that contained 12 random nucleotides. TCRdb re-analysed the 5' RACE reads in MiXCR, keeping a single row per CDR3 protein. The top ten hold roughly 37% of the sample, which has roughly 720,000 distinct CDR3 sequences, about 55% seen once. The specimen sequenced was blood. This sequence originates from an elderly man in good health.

The CDR3 loop is CASSQTGGSGASVLTF. Written as DNA, the CDR3 is TGTGCCAGCAGCCAAACCGGGGGCTCTGGGGCCAGCGTCCTGACTTTC. The V and J genes are TRBV3-1 and TRBJ2-6, with D perhaps matching TRBD1 or TRBD2 (6 bases each). The CDR3 sequence is 16 residues long. Germline CDR1 is LGHDT and CDR2 is YNNKEL (reference sequence). Full variable domain (outside the CDR3, taken from reference TRBV3-1 and TRBJ2-6): DTAVSQTPKYLVTQMGNDKSIKCEQNLGHDTMYWYKQDSKKFLKIMFSYNNKELIINETVPNRFSPKSPDKAHLNLHINSLELGDSAVYFCASSQTGGSGASVLTFGAGSRLTVL.